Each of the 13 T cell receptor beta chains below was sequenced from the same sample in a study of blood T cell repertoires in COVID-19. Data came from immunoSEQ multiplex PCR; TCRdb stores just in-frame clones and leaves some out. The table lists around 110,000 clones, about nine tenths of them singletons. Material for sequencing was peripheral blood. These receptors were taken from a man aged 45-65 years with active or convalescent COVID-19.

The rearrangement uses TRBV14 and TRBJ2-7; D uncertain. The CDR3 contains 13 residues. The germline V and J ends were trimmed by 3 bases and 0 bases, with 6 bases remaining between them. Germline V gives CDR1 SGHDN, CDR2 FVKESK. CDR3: CASSHSVSYEQYF. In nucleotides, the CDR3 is TGTGCCAGCAGCCATAGTGTCTCCTACGAGCAGTACTTC.

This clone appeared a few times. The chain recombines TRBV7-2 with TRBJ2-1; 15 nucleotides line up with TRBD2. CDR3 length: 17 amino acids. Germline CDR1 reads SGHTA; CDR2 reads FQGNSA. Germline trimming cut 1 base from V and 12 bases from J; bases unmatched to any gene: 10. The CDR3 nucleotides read TGTGCCAGCAGCTTAGGAGGGGGACTAGCGGGAGGTCGAGGGCAGTTCTTC. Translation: CASSLGGGLAGGRGQFF.

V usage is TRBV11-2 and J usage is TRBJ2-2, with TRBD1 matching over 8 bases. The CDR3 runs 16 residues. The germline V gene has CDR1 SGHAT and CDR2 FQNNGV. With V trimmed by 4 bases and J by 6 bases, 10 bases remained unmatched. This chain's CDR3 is CASSSGRRTGPGELFF. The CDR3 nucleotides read TGTGCCAGCAGCTCCGGCCGCAGGACAGGGCCCGGGGAGCTGTTTTTT.

In DNA, the CDR3 is TGTGCCAGCAGCACGGACTCAACCGGGGAGCTGTTTTTT. Its translation: CASSTDSTGELFF. The V and J genes are TRBV7-2 and TRBJ2-2; TRBD2 is a possible D gene (5 bases). There are 13 residues in the CDR3. Germline V gives CDR1 SGHTA, CDR2 FQGNSA. V was pared by 5 bases and J by 5 bases, with 9 bases between.

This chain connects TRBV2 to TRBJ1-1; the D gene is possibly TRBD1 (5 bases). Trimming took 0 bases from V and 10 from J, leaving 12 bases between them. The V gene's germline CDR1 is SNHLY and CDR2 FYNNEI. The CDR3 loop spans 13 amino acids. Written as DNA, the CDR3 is TGTGCCAGCAGTGAAGCAAGGGGAATTGGAGCTTTCTTT. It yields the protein CASSEARGIGAFF.

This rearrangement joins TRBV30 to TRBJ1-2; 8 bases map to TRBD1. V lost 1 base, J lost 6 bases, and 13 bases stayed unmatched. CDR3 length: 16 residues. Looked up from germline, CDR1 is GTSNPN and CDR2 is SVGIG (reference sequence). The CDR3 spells CAWSGQTGDRSHGYTF. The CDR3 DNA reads TGTGCCTGGAGTGGACAAACAGGGGACAGGTCGCATGGCTACACCTTC.

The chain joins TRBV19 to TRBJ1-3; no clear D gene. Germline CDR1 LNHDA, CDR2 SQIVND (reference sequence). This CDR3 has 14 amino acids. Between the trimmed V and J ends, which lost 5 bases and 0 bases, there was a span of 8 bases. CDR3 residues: CASSSGYSGNTIYF. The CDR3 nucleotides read TGTGCCAGTAGTTCGGGATACTCTGGAAACACCATATATTTT. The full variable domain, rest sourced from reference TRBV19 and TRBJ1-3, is DGGITQSPKYLFRKEGQNVTLSCEQNLNHDAMYWYRQDPGQGLRLIYYSQIVNDFQKGDIAEGYSVSREKKESFPLTVTSAQKNPTAFYLCASSSGYSGNTIYFGEGSWLTVV.

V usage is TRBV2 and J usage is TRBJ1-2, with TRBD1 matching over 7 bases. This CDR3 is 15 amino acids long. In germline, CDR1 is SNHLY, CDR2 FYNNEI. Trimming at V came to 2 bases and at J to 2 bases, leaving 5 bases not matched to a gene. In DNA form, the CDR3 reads TGTGCCAGCAGTGAAAGGTCAGGGGGGAACTATGGCTACACCTTC. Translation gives CASSERSGGNYGYTF.

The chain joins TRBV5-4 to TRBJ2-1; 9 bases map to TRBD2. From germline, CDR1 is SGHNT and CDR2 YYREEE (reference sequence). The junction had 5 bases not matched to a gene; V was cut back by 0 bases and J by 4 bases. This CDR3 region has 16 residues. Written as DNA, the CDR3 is TGTGCCAGCAGCTTGGCGGCGGGAGGGGTGTACAATGAGCAGTTCTTC. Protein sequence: CASSLAAGGVYNEQFF.

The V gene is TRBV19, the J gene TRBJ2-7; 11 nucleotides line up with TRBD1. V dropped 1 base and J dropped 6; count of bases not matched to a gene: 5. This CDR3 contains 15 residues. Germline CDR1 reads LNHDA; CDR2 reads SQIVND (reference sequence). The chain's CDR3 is CASSIAGTGGIEQYF. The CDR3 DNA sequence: TGTGCCAGTAGTATAGCCGGGACAGGGGGTATCGAGCAGTACTTC.

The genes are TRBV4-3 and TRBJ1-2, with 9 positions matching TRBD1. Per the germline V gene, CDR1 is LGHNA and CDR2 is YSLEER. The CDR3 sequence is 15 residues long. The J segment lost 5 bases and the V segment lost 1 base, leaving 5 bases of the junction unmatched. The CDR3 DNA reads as TGCGCCAGCAGCCAAGGGCCGGGACAGGGATATGGCTACACCTTC. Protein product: CASSQGPGQGYGYTF.

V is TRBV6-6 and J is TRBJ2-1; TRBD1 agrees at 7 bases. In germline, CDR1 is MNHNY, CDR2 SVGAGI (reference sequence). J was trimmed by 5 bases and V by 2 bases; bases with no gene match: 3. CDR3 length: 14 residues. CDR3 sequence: CASSYPGQDNEQFF. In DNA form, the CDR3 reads TGTGCCAGCAGTTACCCCGGACAGGACAATGAGCAGTTCTTC.

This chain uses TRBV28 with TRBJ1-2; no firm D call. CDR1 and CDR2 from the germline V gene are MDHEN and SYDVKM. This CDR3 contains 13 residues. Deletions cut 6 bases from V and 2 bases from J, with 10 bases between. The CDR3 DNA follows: TGTGCCAGCAGCGAGGGCCAGAACTATGGCTACACCTTC. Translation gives CASSEGQNYGYTF.